One TCR beta chain is described in this entry. These data are taken from a study of shared T cell receptors in the human thymus. The V gene's germline CDR1 is MNHEY and CDR2 SMNVEV (reference sequence). The CDR3 length is 16 residues. V lost 5 bases and J lost 3, with 17 bases in between. Profiled with immunoSEQ multiplex PCR; TCRdb holds only in-frame clones, not every one. The table shows just under 550,000 clones, with approximately 80% occurring only once. The same specimen was also included in a second study, on human thymus T cells. As that report states: Thymic TCR repertoires of unrelated people reportedly overlapped highly.

Sequenced material: thymocytes. This sequence joins TRBV27 and TRBJ2-1; tentative D call: TRBD2 (6 bases). The source is a boy younger than two with a congenital heart defect. The CDR3 nucleotides read TGTGCCAGCAGTCCCAAACTAGCCCTACTCTACAATGAGCAGTTCTTC. Amino acid sequence: CASSPKLALLYNEQFF.